Listed here are 6 T cell receptor beta chains from one sample, sequenced in a study of blood T cells in healthy people across ages. The authors ran a second PCR of roughly 6 to 12 cycles using a sample-barcoded 5' primer and a J-beta primer mix. TCRdb passed the 5' RACE reads through MiXCR, listing each CDR3 protein once. The sample shows under 1,000,000 distinct CDR3 sequences, 35% to 50% of them seen only once. The sample taken for sequencing was blood. The receptors originated from a man at least 80 years old in good health.

V and J are TRBV30 and TRBJ2-7; 11 bases map to TRBD2. With 3 bases clipped from V and 5 bases from J, the junction kept 15 bases outside the gene matches. The CDR3 covers 17 residues. Germline CDR1 and CDR2: GTSNPN and SVGIG (reference sequence). CDR3 DNA: TGTGCCTGGAGAAGGCTAGCGGGAGGCCGACCTGGGAACGAGCAGTACTTC. Translation: CAWRRLAGGRPGNEQYF.

The chain couples TRBV7-2 to TRBJ2-2; a possible D gene is TRBD2 (6 bases). Trimming removed 5 bases from V and 6 bases from J, with 22 bases in between. The germline V gene has CDR1 SGHTA and CDR2 FQGNSA. CDR3 length: 17 residues. This CDR3 is CASSVKSGLNLAGELFF. In DNA form, the CDR3 reads TGTGCCAGCAGCGTCAAGAGCGGGCTGAACCTCGCCGGGGAGCTGTTTTTT.

The rearrangement links TRBV6-1 to TRBJ2-5, with D perhaps TRBD2 (5 bases). The length of the CDR3 is 14 residues. Germline lookup yields CDR1 MNHNS and CDR2 SASEGT. V dropped 2 bases and J dropped 2 bases, with 9 bases sitting between them. The CDR3 region is CASSESGFQETQYF. CDR3 in DNA: TGTGCCAGCAGTGAATCGGGGTTTCAAGAGACCCAGTACTTC.

This chain uses TRBV12-3 or TRBV12-4 with TRBJ1-2, with no clear D. CDR3 size: 12 residues. Trimming pared 6 bases from V and 1 base from J, leaving 6 bases between. The CDR3 DNA is TGTGCCAGCAGGGAGGGTAACTATGGCTACACCTTC. This encodes CASREGNYGYTF.

The V gene is TRBV29-1, the J gene TRBJ1-1; 8 bases map to TRBD1. The CDR3 covers 15 residues. In germline, CDR1 is SQVTM, CDR2 ANQGSEA. Losses at the gene ends were 4 bases for V and 5 bases for J; bases not matched to a gene: 12. CDR3 nucleotides: TGCAGCGTTGGTAGGGTCAGGGGGCGAGGGACTGAAGCTTTCTTT. Protein: CSVGRVRGRGTEAFF. Using reference TRBV29-1 and TRBJ1-1 for the parts outside the CDR3, the full variable domain is SAVISQKPSRDICQRGTSLTIQCQVDSQVTMMFWYRQQPGQSLTLIATANQGSEATYESGFVIDKFPISRPNLTFSTLTVSNMSPEDSSIYLCSVGRVRGRGTEAFFGQGTRLTVV.

This chain's CDR3 is CASSVGTSREAEQFF. DNA for the CDR3: TGTGCCAGCAGCGTTGGGACTAGCAGAGAGGCTGAGCAGTTCTTC. The chain employs TRBV9 and TRBJ2-1, with 9 bases aligning to TRBD2. This CDR3 comprises 15 residues. Per germline, CDR1 SGDLS and CDR2 YYNGEE. Trimming at V came to 2 bases and at J to 9 bases, leaving 9 bases not matched to a gene.